This TCR beta chain derives from a study of memory CD4+ T cells and cytomegalovirus serostatus. The sort gate was single viable CD3+CD4+CD8-CD45RO+ cells for memory CD4+ T cells. Trimming stripped 1 base from V and 1 base from J, with 23 bases between. The CDR3 covers 19 residues. Germline V gene data show CDR1 as SGHRS and CDR2 as YFSETQ. Method: immunoSEQ multiplex PCR; TCRdb's copy keeps in-frame clones and lacks some. The table has 55,000 or so clones, about three quarters seen once. The chain recombines TRBV5-1 with TRBJ1-1, with D perhaps TRBD1 (6 bases). Sequenced sample: memory CD4+ T cells from blood. The sequence came from an adult in good health and CMV-seropositive. DNA for the CDR3: TGCGCCAGCAGCTTGACTCACAGGGAGATTACAGTCAGGAACACTGAAGCTTTCTTT. Its translation: CASSLTHREITVRNTEAFF.